This T cell receptor beta chain was obtained from a study of T cells in Graves' hyperthyroidism and ophthalmopathy. This clonotype has just a few counts. Ophthalmopathy patients showed a Clinical Activity Score of at least 3, NOSPECS grade of at least 4 and duration under 3 months. Amplification targeted TCR beta CDR3 regions from RNA transcripts. During a first-round RT-PCR of the TCR CDR3, the HTBI primer set was used. TCRdb itself ran the multiplex PCR reads through MiXCR, one entry per CDR3 protein. This table holds 500,000 to 600,000 distinct CDR3 sequences, about 20% found once. Germline CDR1 and CDR2: MGHDK and SYGVNS. The CDR3 sequence is 16 residues long. V shed 5 bases, J shed 8 bases, and the junction held 6 bases outside the gene matches.

This TCR was sampled from a middle-aged man with Graves' ophthalmopathy. Sequenced: blood. This sequence joins TRBV25-1 and TRBJ2-1; 16 bases are shared with TRBD2. CDR3 protein: CASSSSGTSGRDEQFF. DNA of the CDR3: TGTGCCAGCAGTTCCTCCGGGACTAGCGGGAGGGATGAGCAGTTCTTC.